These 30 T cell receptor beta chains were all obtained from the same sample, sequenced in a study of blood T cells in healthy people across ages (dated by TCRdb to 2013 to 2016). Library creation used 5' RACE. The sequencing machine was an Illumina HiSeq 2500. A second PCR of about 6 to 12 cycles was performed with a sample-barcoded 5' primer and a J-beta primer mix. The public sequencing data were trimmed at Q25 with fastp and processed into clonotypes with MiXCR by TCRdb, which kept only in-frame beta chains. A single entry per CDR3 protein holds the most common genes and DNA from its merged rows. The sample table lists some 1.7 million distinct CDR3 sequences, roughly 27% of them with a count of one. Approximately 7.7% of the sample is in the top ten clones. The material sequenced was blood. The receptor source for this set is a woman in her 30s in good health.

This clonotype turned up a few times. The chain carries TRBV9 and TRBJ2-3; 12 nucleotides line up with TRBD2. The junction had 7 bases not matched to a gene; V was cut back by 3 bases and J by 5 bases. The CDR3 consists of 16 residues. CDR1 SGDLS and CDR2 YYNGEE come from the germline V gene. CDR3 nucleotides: TGTGCCAGCAGCGCCCGGGAGGGACTAGCGGGAGATACGCAGTATTTT. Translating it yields CASSAREGLAGDTQYF.

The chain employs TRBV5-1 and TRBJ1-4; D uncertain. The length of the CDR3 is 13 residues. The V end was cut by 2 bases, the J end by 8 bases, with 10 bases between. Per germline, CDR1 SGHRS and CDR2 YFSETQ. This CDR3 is CASSFSDGEKLFF. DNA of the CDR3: TGCGCCAGCAGCTTTTCGGACGGCGAAAAACTGTTTTTT.

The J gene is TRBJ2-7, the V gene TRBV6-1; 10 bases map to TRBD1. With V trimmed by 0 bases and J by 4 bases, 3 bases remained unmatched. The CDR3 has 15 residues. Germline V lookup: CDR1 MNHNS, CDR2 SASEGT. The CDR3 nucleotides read TGTGCCAGCAGTGAAGCCCGGGACAGGGGTTACGAGCAGTACTTC. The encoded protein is CASSEARDRGYEQYF.

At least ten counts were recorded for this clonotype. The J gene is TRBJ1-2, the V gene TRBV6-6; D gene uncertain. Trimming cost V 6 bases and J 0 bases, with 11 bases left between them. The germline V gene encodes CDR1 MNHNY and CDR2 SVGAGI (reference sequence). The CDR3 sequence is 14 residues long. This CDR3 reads CASSNRDPNYGYTF. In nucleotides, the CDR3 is TGTGCCAGCAGCAACAGAGATCCTAACTATGGCTACACCTTC.

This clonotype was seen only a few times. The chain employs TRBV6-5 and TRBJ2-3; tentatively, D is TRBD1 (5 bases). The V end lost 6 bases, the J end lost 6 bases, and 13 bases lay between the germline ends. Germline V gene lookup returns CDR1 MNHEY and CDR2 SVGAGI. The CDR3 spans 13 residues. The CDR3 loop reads CASRNQGADTQYF. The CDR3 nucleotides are TGTGCCAGCAGAAACCAAGGGGCGGATACGCAGTATTTT.

The CDR3 sequence is CASSLKAGYPTEQYF. In nucleotides, the CDR3 is TGTGCCAGCAGCTTAAAGGCAGGTTACCCAACCGAGCAGTACTTC. The chain joins TRBV13 to TRBJ2-7; D is unclear. Germline V lookup: CDR1 PRHDT, CDR2 FYEKMQ (reference sequence). Trimming removed 2 bases from V and 6 bases from J, with 17 bases in between. The CDR3 is 15 amino acids. Together with reference TRBV13 and TRBJ2-7, the CDR3 gives the full variable domain: AAGVIQSPRHLIKEKRETATLKCYPIPRHDTVYWYQQGPGQDPQFLISFYEKMQSDKGSIPDRFSAQQFSDYHSELNMSSLELGDSALYFCASSLKAGYPTEQYFGPGTRLTVT.

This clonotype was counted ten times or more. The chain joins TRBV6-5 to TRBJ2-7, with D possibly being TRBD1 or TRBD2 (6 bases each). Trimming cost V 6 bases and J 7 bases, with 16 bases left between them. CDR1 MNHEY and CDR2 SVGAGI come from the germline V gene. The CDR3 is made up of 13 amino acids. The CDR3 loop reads CASSGGDLGEQYF. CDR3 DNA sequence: TGTGCCAGCAGCGGGGGCGACTTGGGGGAGCAGTACTTC.

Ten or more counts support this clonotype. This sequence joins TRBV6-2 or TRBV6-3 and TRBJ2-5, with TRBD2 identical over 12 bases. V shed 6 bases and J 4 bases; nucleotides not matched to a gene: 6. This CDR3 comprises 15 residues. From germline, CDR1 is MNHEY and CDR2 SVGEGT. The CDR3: CASRLLAGGGETQYF. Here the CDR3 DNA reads TGTGCCAGCAGACTTCTAGCGGGAGGGGGAGAGACCCAGTACTTC.

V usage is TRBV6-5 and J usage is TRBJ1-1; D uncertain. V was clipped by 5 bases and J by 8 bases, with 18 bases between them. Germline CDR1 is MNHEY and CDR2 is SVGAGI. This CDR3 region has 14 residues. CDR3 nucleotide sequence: TGTGCCAGCAGTGCCCGCGACGTTGGGGTCGAAGCTTTCTTT. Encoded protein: CASSARDVGVEAFF.

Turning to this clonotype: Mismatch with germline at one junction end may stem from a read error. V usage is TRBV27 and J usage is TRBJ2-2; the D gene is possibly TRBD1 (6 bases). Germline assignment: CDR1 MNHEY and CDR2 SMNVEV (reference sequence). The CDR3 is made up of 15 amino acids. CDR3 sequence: CASGSRTANTGERFF. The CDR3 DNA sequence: TGTGCCAGCGGTTCCCGGACAGCGAACACCGGGGAGCGGTTTTTT.

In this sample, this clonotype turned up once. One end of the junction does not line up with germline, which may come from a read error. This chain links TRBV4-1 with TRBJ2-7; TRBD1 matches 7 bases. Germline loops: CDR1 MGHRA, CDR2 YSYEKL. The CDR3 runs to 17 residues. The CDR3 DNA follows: TGCGCCAGCAACCAATTTACGACAGGGCTAAGCTCCTACGAGCAGTACTTC. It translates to CASNQFTTGLSSYEQYF.

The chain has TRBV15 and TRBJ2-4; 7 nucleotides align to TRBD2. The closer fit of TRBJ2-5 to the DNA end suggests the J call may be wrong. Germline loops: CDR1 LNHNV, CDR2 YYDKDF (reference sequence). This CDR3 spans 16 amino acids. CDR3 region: CATSREGRTSVETQYF. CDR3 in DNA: TGTGCCACCAGCAGAGAAGGGCGGACTAGTGTAGAGACCCAGTACTTC.

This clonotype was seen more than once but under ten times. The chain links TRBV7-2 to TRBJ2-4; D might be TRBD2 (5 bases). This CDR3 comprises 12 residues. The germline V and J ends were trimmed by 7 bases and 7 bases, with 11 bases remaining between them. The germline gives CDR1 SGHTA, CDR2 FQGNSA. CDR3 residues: CASTEGGNIQYF. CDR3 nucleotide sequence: TGTGCCAGCACCGAGGGCGGGAACATTCAGTACTTC.

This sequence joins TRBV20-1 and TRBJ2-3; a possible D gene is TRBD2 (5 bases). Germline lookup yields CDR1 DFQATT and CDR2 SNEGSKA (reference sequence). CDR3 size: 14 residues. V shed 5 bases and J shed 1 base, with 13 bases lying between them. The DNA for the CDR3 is TGCAGTGCTCCCGAGGGAGTAGGCACAGATACGCAGTATTTT. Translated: CSAPEGVGTDTQYF.

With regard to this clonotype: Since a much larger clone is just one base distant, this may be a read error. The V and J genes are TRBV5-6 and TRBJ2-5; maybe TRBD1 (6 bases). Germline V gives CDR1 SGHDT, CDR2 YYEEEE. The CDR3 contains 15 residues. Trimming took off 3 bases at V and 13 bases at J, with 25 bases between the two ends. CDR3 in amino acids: CASSWGHNTLDERYF. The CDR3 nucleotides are TGTGCCAGCAGCTGGGGACACAACACCTTAGACGAGCGGTACTTC. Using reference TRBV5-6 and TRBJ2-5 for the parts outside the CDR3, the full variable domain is DAGVTQSPTHLIKTRGQQVTLRCSPKSGHDTVSWYQQALGQGPQFIFQYYEEEERQRGNFPDRFSGHQFPNYSSELNVNALLLGDSALYLCASSWGHNTLDERYFGPGTRLLVL.

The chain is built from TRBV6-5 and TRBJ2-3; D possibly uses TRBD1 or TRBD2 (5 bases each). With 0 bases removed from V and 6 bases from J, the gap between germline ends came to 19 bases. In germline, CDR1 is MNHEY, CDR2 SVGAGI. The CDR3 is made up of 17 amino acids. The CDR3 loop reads CASSYSWGMGMGDTQYF. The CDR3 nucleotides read TGTGCCAGCAGTTACTCCTGGGGGATGGGTATGGGGGATACGCAGTATTTT.

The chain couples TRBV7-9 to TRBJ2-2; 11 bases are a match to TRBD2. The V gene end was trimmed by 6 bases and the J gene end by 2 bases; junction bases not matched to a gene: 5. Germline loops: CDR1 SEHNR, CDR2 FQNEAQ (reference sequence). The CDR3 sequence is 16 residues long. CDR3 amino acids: CASSLLAGANTGELFF. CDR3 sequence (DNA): TGTGCCAGCAGTTTACTAGCGGGGGCCAACACCGGGGAGCTGTTTTTT.

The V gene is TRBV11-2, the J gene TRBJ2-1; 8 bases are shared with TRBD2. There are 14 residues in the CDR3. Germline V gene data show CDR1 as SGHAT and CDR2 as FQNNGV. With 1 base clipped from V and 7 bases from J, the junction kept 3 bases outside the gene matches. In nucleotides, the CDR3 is TGTGCCAGCAGCTTAGTGCGGGGGGAAAATGAGCAGTTCTTC. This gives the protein CASSLVRGENEQFF. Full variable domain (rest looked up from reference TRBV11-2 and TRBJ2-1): EAGVAQSPRYKIIEKRQSVAFWCNPISGHATLYWYQQILGQGPKLLIQFQNNGVVDDSQLPKDRFSAERLKGVDSTLKIQPAKLEDSAVYLCASSLVRGENEQFFGPGTRLTVL.

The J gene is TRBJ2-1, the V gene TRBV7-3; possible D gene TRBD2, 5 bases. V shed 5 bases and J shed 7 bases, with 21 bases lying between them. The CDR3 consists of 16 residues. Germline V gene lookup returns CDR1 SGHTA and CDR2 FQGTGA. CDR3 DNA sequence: TGTGCCAGCAGCCCTTCTTGGGGAAGGCGGAGGAATGAGCAGTTCTTC. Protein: CASSPSWGRRRNEQFF.

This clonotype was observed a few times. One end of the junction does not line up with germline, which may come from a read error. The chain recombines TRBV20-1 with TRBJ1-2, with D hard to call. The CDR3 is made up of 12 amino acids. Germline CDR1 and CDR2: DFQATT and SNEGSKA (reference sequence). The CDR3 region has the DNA TGCAGTGCTAGTCCCGAGAACTACGGCTACACCTTC. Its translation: CSASPENYGYTF.

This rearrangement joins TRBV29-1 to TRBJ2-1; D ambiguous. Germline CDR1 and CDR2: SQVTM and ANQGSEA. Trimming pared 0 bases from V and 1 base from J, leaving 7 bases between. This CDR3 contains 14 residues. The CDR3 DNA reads TGCAGCGTTGAAGATGCAAATTCCTACAATGAGCAGTTCTTC. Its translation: CSVEDANSYNEQFF.

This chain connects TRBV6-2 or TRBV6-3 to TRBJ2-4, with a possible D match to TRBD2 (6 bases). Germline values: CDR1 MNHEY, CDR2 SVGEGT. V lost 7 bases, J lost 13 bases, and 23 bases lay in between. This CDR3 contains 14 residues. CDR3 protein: CASIKYSGTNEQYF. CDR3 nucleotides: TGTGCCAGCATCAAGTATAGCGGAACCAATGAGCAGTACTTC.

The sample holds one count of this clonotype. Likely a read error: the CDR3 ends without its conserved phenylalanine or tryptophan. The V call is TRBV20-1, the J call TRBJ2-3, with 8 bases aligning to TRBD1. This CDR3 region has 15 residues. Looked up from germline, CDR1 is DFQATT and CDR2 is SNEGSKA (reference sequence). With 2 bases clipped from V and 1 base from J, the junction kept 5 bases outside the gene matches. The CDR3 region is CSARPTGEGTDTQYC. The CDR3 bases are TGCAGTGCTAGACCGACAGGGGAGGGCACAGATACGCAGTATTGT.

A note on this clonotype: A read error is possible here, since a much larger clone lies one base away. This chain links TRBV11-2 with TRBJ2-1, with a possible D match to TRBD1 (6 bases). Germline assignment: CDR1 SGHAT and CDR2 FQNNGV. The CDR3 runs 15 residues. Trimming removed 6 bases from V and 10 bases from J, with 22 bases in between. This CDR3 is CASSKDRIQSYEQFF. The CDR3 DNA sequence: TGTGCCAGCAGTAAAGACAGGATCCAGTCCTACGAGCAGTTCTTC.

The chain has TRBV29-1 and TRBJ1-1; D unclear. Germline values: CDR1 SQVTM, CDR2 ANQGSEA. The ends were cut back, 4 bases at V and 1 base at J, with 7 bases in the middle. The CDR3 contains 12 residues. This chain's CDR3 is CSVGFPNTEAFF. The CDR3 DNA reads TGCAGCGTTGGGTTTCCGAACACTGAAGCTTTCTTT.

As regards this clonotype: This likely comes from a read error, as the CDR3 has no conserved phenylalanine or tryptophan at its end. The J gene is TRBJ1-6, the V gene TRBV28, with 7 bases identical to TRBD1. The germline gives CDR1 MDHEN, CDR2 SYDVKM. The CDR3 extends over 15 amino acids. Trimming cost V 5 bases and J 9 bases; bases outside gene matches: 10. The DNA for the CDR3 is TGTGCCAGCAGTACATACAGGGGCAACGGTTCACCCCTCCACTTG. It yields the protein CASSTYRGNGSPLHL.

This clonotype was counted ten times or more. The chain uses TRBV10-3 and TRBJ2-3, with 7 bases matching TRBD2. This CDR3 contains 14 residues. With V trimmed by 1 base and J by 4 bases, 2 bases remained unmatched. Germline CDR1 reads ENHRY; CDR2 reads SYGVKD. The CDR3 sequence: CAISELAGADTQYF. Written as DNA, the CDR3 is TGTGCCATCAGTGAGTTGGCGGGGGCAGATACGCAGTATTTT.

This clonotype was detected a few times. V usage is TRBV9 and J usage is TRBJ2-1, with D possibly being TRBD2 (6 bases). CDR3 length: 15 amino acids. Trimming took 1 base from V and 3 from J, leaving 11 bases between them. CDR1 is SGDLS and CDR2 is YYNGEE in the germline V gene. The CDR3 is CASSVTGSGYNEQFF. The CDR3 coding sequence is TGTGCCAGCAGCGTAACCGGGAGCGGCTACAATGAGCAGTTCTTC. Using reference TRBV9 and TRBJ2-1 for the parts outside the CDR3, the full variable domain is DSGVTQTPKHLITATGQRVTLRCSPRSGDLSVYWYQQSLDQGLQFLIQYYNGEERAKGNILERFSAQQFPDLHSELNLSSLELGDSALYFCASSVTGSGYNEQFFGPGTRLTVL.

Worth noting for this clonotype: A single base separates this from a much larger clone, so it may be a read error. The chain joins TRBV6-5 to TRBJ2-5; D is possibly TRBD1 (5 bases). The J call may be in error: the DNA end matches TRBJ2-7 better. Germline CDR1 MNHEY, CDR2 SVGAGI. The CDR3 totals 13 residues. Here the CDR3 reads CASRRAGRGEQYF. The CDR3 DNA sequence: TGTGCCAGCCGACGGGCAGGGCGTGGCGAGCAGTACTTC.

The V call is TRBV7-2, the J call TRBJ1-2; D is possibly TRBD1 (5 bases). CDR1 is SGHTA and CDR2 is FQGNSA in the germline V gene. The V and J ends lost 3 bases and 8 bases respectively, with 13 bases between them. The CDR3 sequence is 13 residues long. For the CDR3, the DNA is TGTGCCAGCAGCTTGGGGGTCGGTAAGGGCTACACCTTC. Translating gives CASSLGVGKGYTF.